The 24 T cell receptor beta chains below all came from one sample that was sequenced in a study of beta chain features in type 1 diabetes. cDNA synthesis used the whole RNA isolate, giving expressed TCRB sequences. Libraries were prepared by immunoSEQ multiplex PCR; TCRdb keeps only in-frame clonotypes and omits some of them. The profile shows about 360,000 clones, around 13% of them singletons. Sequenced input: naive CD4+ T cells from blood. The receptor set was obtained from a man between 18 and 35 years old in good health.

This chain connects TRBV7-3 to TRBJ1-1; 8 nucleotides line up with TRBD1. J gave up 6 bases and V 5 bases, and 11 bases lay outside the gene matches. There are 15 residues in the CDR3. Germline CDR1 SGHTA, CDR2 FQGTGA. The CDR3 DNA follows: TGTGCCAGCAGCCTCCTAGGGCAGGGGGCCTCTGAAGCTTTCTTT. Residues: CASSLLGQGASEAFF.

This clone was observed a few times. The rearrangement uses TRBV5-1 and TRBJ2-5, with TRBD2 identical over 13 bases. This CDR3 is 14 amino acids long. CDR1 SGHRS and CDR2 YFSETQ come from the germline V gene. The V gene end was trimmed by 4 bases and the J gene end by 5 bases; junction bases not matched to a gene: 2. The CDR3 bases are TGCGCCAGCAGCGAGACTAGCGGGAGGGAGACCCAGTACTTC. It specifies CASSETSGRETQYF. The full variable domain, in which reference TRBV5-1 and TRBJ2-5 provide the parts outside the CDR3, is KAGVTQTPRYLIKTRGQQVTLSCSPISGHRSVSWYQQTPGQGLQFLFEYFSETQRNKGNFPGRFSGRQFSNSRSEMNVSTLELGDSALYLCASSETSGRETQYFGPGTRLLVL.

V is TRBV5-6 and J is TRBJ1-2; D call uncertain. V was clipped by 5 bases and J by 0 bases, with 20 bases between them. This CDR3 has 17 amino acids. CDR1 SGHDT and CDR2 YYEEEE come from the germline V gene. CDR3 nucleotides: TGTGCCAGCAGTTATAACTTGCGGGTAGGAGCTAACTATGGCTACACCTTC. Protein: CASSYNLRVGANYGYTF.

This clone was seen more than once but under ten times. The CDR3 sequence is CASSFEGHGYTF. DNA of the CDR3: TGTGCCAGCAGCTTTGAGGGCCACGGCTACACCTTC. This chain joins TRBV7-9 and TRBJ1-2; D unresolved. The CDR3 runs 12 residues. Germline V CDR1 and CDR2: SEHNR, FQNEAQ (reference sequence). V shed 3 bases and J shed 8 bases, with 10 bases lying between them.

This clone was seen only a few times. The V and J genes are TRBV19 and TRBJ2-1, with a weak D call TRBD2 (5 bases). The CDR3 covers 15 residues. Between the trimmed V and J ends, which lost 1 base and 3 bases, there was a span of 10 bases. Looked up from germline, CDR1 is LNHDA and CDR2 is SQIVND (reference sequence). The DNA of the CDR3 is TGTGCCAGTAGTATAGCTAGGGCGGGCTACAATGAGCAGTTCTTC. Its protein is CASSIARAGYNEQFF.

The sample holds a few counts of this clone. The chain combines TRBV5-1 with TRBJ2-3; the D gene is possibly TRBD2 (6 bases). V lost 4 bases to trimming and J lost 2 bases, with 8 bases between them. Germline lookup yields CDR1 SGHRS and CDR2 YFSETQ. This CDR3 has 13 residues. CDR3 in amino acids: CASSEDYTDTQYF. The CDR3 DNA sequence: TGCGCCAGCAGCGAGGACTACACAGATACGCAGTATTTT.

This chain links TRBV7-9 with TRBJ2-7; TRBD1 aligns across 9 bases. The germline V gene encodes CDR1 SEHNR and CDR2 FQNEAQ (reference sequence). Trimming cost V 6 bases and J 2 bases; bases outside gene matches: 5. The length of the CDR3 is 14 residues. The CDR3 here is CASRPGQGTYEQYF. CDR3 DNA sequence: TGTGCCAGCAGGCCGGGACAGGGAACCTACGAGCAGTACTTC.

The chain employs TRBV5-4 and TRBJ2-5; the D gene is possibly TRBD2 (6 bases). The V gene lost 0 bases and the J gene lost 6 bases, with 12 bases spanning the gap. Per the germline V gene, CDR1 is SGHNT and CDR2 is YYREEE (reference sequence). This CDR3 comprises 14 residues. CDR3 amino acids: CASSLGGGEKTQYF. In DNA form, the CDR3 reads TGTGCCAGCAGCTTGGGTGGCGGGGAGAAGACCCAGTACTTC.

This clone is a singleton in its sample. This chain links TRBV10-2 with TRBJ2-7, with 9 bases lining up with TRBD1. The V and J ends lost 5 bases and 2 bases, in that order; junction bases with no gene match: 7. Per germline, CDR1 WSHSY and CDR2 SAAADI. The CDR3 contains 15 residues. DNA for the CDR3: TGCGCCAGCAGTCAACGCCGGACAGGGGCCTACGAGCAGTACTTC. Its translation is CASSQRRTGAYEQYF.

This clone came up a few times. The chain combines TRBV11-2 with TRBJ2-1, with 10 bases identical to TRBD2. V dropped 5 bases and J dropped 8; count of bases not matched to a gene: 6. CDR1 and CDR2 from the germline V gene are SGHAT and FQNNGV. This CDR3 has 14 residues. CDR3 loop: CASSPLAGVDEQFF. CDR3 bases: TGTGCCAGCAGCCCGCTAGCGGGGGTGGATGAGCAGTTCTTC.

The chain couples TRBV9 to TRBJ2-1, with a tentative D call TRBD2 (7 bases). This CDR3 spans 16 amino acids. Germline CDR1 reads SGDLS; CDR2 reads YYNGEE. V was trimmed by 0 bases and J by 6 bases, leaving 16 bases between them. CDR3 sequence (DNA): TGTGCCAGCAGCGTAGTGGGGGGGGCGCTTACCAATGAGCAGTTCTTC. It yields the protein CASSVVGGALTNEQFF.

This clone was counted between two and nine times. The chain joins TRBV19 to TRBJ1-1; D remains unclear. The V gene's germline CDR1 is LNHDA and CDR2 SQIVND (reference sequence). The CDR3 loop spans 13 amino acids. The V and J ends lost 7 bases and 5 bases respectively, with 14 bases between them. CDR3 nucleotide sequence: TGTGCCAGTATCGGGTTAGGTACTACTGAAGCTTTCTTT. As protein: CASIGLGTTEAFF.

The rearrangement uses TRBV7-2 and TRBJ1-2; D is possibly TRBD1 (5 bases). The germline gives CDR1 SGHTA, CDR2 FQGNSA. Trimming removed 5 bases at V and 8 bases at J, with 21 bases between. This CDR3 contains 15 residues. CDR3 region: CASSRTGPMLGGYTF. DNA for the CDR3: TGTGCCAGCAGCCGAACAGGACCGATGCTGGGCGGCTACACCTTC.

The V and J genes are TRBV2 and TRBJ1-2; weak D call: TRBD1 (5 bases). In germline, CDR1 is SNHLY, CDR2 FYNNEI. This CDR3 region has 14 residues. V lost 7 bases, J lost 0 bases, and 12 bases lay in between. This chain's CDR3 is CASIQDRTNYGYTF. CDR3 bases: TGTGCCAGCATTCAAGACAGAACTAACTATGGCTACACCTTC.

The chain couples TRBV5-1 to TRBJ1-1; D might be TRBD1 (5 bases). The CDR3 totals 14 residues. CDR1 is SGHRS, CDR2 YFSETQ, per germline. Trimming removed 3 bases at V and 1 base at J, with 10 bases between. DNA for the CDR3: TGCGCCAGCAGCTCGGGACTTACGAACACTGAAGCTTTCTTT. It specifies CASSSGLTNTEAFF.

The J gene is TRBJ1-1, the V gene TRBV29-1; TRBD1 aligns across 9 bases. V lost 7 bases, J lost 6 bases, and 9 bases stayed unmatched. Germline V gene sequence: CDR1 SQVTM, CDR2 ANQGSEA. The CDR3 is made up of 13 amino acids. CDR3 nucleotide sequence: TGCAGCGCTTTACAGGGGGCGAGTTCTGAAGCTTTCTTT. Residues: CSALQGASSEAFF.

The chain recombines TRBV4-3 with TRBJ1-6; D possibly corresponds to TRBD1 (5 bases). Looked up from germline, CDR1 is LGHNA and CDR2 is YSLEER. V lost 3 bases and J 4 bases, leaving 10 bases between the germline ends. The CDR3 totals 15 residues. This CDR3 is CASSQDQGYNSPLHF. DNA for the CDR3: TGCGCCAGCAGCCAGGATCAGGGTTATAATTCACCCCTCCACTTT.

Points on this clone: Other nucleotide sequences from this sample produce the same CDR3. The gene calls are TRBV5-1 and TRBJ2-1, with a tentative D call TRBD1 (7 bases). V shed 0 bases and J shed 5 bases, with 12 bases lying between them. CDR1 is SGHRS and CDR2 is YFSETQ in the germline V gene. The CDR3 is 15 amino acids. The CDR3 loop is CASSLGQGGHNEQFF. The CDR3 region has the DNA TGCGCCAGCAGCTTGGGCCAGGGGGGACACAATGAGCAGTTCTTC. The complete variable domain, with remaining parts taken from reference TRBV5-1 and TRBJ2-1, reads KAGVTQTPRYLIKTRGQQVTLSCSPISGHRSVSWYQQTPGQGLQFLFEYFSETQRNKGNFPGRFSGRQFSNSRSEMNVSTLELGDSALYLCASSLGQGGHNEQFFGPGTRLTVL.

This clone has only a few counts. The V gene is TRBV28, the J gene TRBJ2-7, with a weak D call TRBD1 (7 bases). Germline CDR1 MDHEN, CDR2 SYDVKM. Trimming removed 6 bases at V and 3 bases at J, with 12 bases between. CDR3 length equals 13 residues. The CDR3 region has the DNA TGTGCCAGCAGCGGGGGACAGATCTACGAGCAGTACTTC. It encodes CASSGGQIYEQYF.

The gene calls are TRBV7-2 and TRBJ1-3; D is undetermined. With 0 bases removed from V and 0 bases from J, the gap between germline ends came to 6 bases. CDR1 is SGHTA and CDR2 is FQGNSA in the germline V gene. The CDR3 is made up of 15 amino acids. This CDR3 reads CASSLASVSGNTIYF. CDR3 bases: TGTGCCAGCAGCTTAGCGTCAGTCTCTGGAAACACCATATATTTT. Supplemented by reference TRBV7-2 and TRBJ1-3, the full variable domain reads GAGVSQSPSNKVTEKGKDVELRCDPISGHTALYWYRQSLGQGLEFLIYFQGNSAPDKSGLPSDRFSAERTGGSVSTLTIQRTQQEDSAVYLCASSLASVSGNTIYFGEGSWLTVV.

A word on this clone: Other nucleotide sequences in the sample specify the same CDR3. The chain carries TRBV30 and TRBJ2-3; D uncertain. V was trimmed by 0 bases and J by 6 bases, leaving 7 bases between them. CDR1 GTSNPN and CDR2 SVGIG come from the germline V gene (reference sequence). The CDR3 sequence is 12 residues long. CDR3 sequence (DNA): TGTGCCTGGAGTGTACTTAGCGATACGCAGTATTTT. Its translation is CAWSVLSDTQYF.

This clone was seen only a few times. The V call is TRBV5-1, the J call TRBJ1-1; 7 bases agree with TRBD1. Trimming took 4 bases from V and 6 from J; bases not matched to a gene: 15. Germline CDR1 is SGHRS and CDR2 is YFSETQ. The CDR3 extends over 16 amino acids. In DNA, the CDR3 is TGCGCCAGCAGCCTAGATGTTACAGGGGCTACCGCTGAAGCTTTCTTT. Its protein is CASSLDVTGATAEAFF.

The chain is built from TRBV29-1 and TRBJ2-5; 7 bases line up with TRBD1. Germline V lookup: CDR1 SQVTM, CDR2 ANQGSEA. The CDR3 is made up of 15 amino acids. With 6 bases clipped from V and 7 bases from J, the junction kept 17 bases outside the gene matches. CDR3 loop: CSVDSSGQHLGTQYF. The CDR3 DNA is TGCAGCGTGGACTCCTCGGGACAGCACCTCGGGACCCAGTACTTC.

This chain joins TRBV5-1 and TRBJ1-1; D ambiguous. V dropped 7 bases and J dropped 1 base, with 14 bases sitting between them. Germline lookup yields CDR1 SGHRS and CDR2 YFSETQ. The CDR3 length is 14 residues. Here the CDR3 reads CASSRAAENTEAFF. Written as DNA, the CDR3 is TGCGCCAGCTCGCGGGCGGCGGAGAACACTGAAGCTTTCTTT.